Here is one TCR beta chain with its context. The data were obtained in a study of blood T cell repertoires in COVID-19. Using immunoSEQ multiplex PCR, the repertoire was profiled, and TCRdb retains in-frame clones only, with some absent. The sample includes about 76,000 clones, 65% to 90% of them seen just once. Sequencing input: peripheral blood. The sequence was collected from a human donor in a cohort sampled during active COVID-19.

CDR3 amino acids: CASSWSGQSGGESSEKLFF. Written as DNA, the CDR3 is TGCGCCAGCAGCTGGTCTGGACAGAGTGGCGGTGAGAGTAGTGAAAAACTGTTTTTT. V gene TRBV5-1 combines with J gene TRBJ1-4, with D perhaps TRBD1 (6 bases). This CDR3 region has 19 residues. The germline V gene encodes CDR1 SGHRS and CDR2 YFSETQ. The V and J ends lost 3 bases and 7 bases respectively, with 28 bases between them.